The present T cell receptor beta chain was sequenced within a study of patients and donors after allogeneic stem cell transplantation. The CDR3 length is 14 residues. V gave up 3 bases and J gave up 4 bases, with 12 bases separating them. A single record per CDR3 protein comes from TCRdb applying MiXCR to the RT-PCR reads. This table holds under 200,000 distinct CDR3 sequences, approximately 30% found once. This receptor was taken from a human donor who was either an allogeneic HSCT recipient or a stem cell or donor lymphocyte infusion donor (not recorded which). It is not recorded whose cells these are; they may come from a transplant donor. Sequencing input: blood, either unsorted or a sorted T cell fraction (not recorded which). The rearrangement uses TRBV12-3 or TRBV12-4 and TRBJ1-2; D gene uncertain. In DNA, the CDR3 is TGTGCCAGCAGTTTTGGAAGCGACGGCTATGGCTACACCTTC. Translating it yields CASSFGSDGYGYTF.